This passage covers 22 T cell receptor beta chains from one sample sequenced in a study of neurological immune-mediated disorders. TCRdb used MiXCR to reprocess the 5' RACE reads, holding one entry per CDR3 protein. Among some 10,000 distinct CDR3 sequences listed, 20% to 25% were seen once. The specimen sequenced was CD8+ T cells from blood. These receptors were obtained from a woman aged 55-70 years with HTLV-1-associated myelopathy (HAM/TSP).

This clonotype was seen many times. The chain joins TRBV20-1 to TRBJ1-1; a weak D match, TRBD1 (6 bases). Trimming removed 5 bases from V and 3 bases from J, with 13 bases in between. Per the germline V gene, CDR1 is DFQATT and CDR2 is SNEGSKA (reference sequence). There are 13 residues in the CDR3. The CDR3 coding sequence is TGCAGTGCTGCGGGTGGGGGCCACACTGAAGCTTTCTTT. Its translation: CSAAGGGHTEAFF.

This clonotype came up once. The chain uses TRBV12-3 or TRBV12-4 and TRBJ2-7, with D tentatively TRBD2 (5 bases). Trimming cost V 5 bases and J 3 bases, with 29 bases left between them. The CDR3 is 19 amino acids. CDR3 bases: TGTGCCAGCAGTCCGTTCAGCGGTTTTGCCGACCCTCTTGACTACGAGCAGTACTTC. Translation gives CASSPFSGFADPLDYEQYF.

The V and J genes are TRBV4-2 and TRBJ2-1; D gene ambiguous. Germline CDR1 LGHNA, CDR2 YNFKEQ. The CDR3 covers 14 residues. V shed 5 bases and J shed 7 bases, with 15 bases lying between them. The CDR3 sequence is CASSYIVPSNEQFF. The CDR3 bases are TGTGCCAGCAGCTATATCGTTCCGTCGAATGAGCAGTTCTTC.

This clonotype was observed many times. The J gene is TRBJ2-2, the V gene TRBV11-2, with 12 bases that match TRBD2. Germline CDR1 SGHAT, CDR2 FQNNGV. Germline trimming cut 6 bases from V and 1 base from J; bases unmatched to any gene: 9. The CDR3 is 18 amino acids. The DNA of the CDR3 is TGTGCCAGCAGGCCCGGGCGACTAGCGGGGGAGAACACCGGGGAGCTGTTTTTT. This translates into CASRPGRLAGENTGELFF.

This clonotype has a count of ten or more. The chain joins TRBV20-1 to TRBJ1-5; 7 nucleotides agree with TRBD1. The J segment lost 6 bases and the V segment lost 0 bases, leaving 8 bases of the junction unmatched. Germline lookup yields CDR1 DFQATT and CDR2 SNEGSKA (reference sequence). The CDR3 loop spans 15 amino acids. The CDR3 protein is CSARDIGTVTQPQHF. CDR3 nucleotides: TGCAGTGCTAGAGATATTGGGACAGTAACTCAGCCCCAGCATTTT.

Written as DNA, the CDR3 is TGCAGTGCTTCCGGTATGTTTTTCCCAGAGAACACTGAAGCTTTCTTT. It yields the protein CSASGMFFPENTEAFF. This rearrangement joins TRBV20-1 to TRBJ1-1, with D unclear. V was cut by 5 bases and J by 1 base, with 20 bases left in between. Germline V gene data show CDR1 as DFQATT and CDR2 as SNEGSKA (reference sequence). This CDR3 contains 16 residues.

The J gene is TRBJ2-7, the V gene TRBV10-3; TRBD2 agrees at 8 bases. From germline, CDR1 is ENHRY and CDR2 SYGVKD. The CDR3 loop spans 16 amino acids. After removal of 1 base from V and 0 bases from J, the junction contained 5 bases not matched to a gene. The CDR3 DNA sequence: TGTGCCATCAGTGAGTTGGAGCGGGAGAACTCCTACGAGCAGTACTTC. Its protein is CAISELERENSYEQYF.

This clonotype was seen repeatedly, ten times or more. This chain uses TRBV7-9 with TRBJ2-7; D call uncertain. The CDR3 runs 14 residues. V was pared by 5 bases and J by 2 bases, with 13 bases between. CDR1 and CDR2 from the germline V gene are SEHNR and FQNEAQ (reference sequence). This CDR3 reads CASSTTGSPYEQYF. CDR3 in DNA: TGTGCCAGCAGCACTACGGGCAGTCCCTACGAGCAGTACTTC.

This clonotype was observed at least ten times. V and J are TRBV9 and TRBJ2-2, with D tentatively TRBD1 (6 bases). CDR3 length: 15 residues. The germline V and J ends were trimmed by 4 bases and 3 bases, with 13 bases remaining between them. Germline V gene lookup returns CDR1 SGDLS and CDR2 YYNGEE. In nucleotides, the CDR3 is TGTGCCAGCAGCCAGACAGGCGTCGACACCGGGGAGCTGTTTTTT. Amino acid sequence: CASSQTGVDTGELFF. The complete variable domain, with remaining parts taken from reference TRBV9 and TRBJ2-2, reads DSGVTQTPKHLITATGQRVTLRCSPRSGDLSVYWYQQSLDQGLQFLIQYYNGEERAKGNILERFSAQQFPDLHSELNLSSLELGDSALYFCASSQTGVDTGELFFGEGSRLTVL.

This clonotype was detected once. A much larger clone differs from this one at a single base, so this may be a read error. This chain uses TRBV27 with TRBJ2-1; perhaps TRBD2 as D (6 bases). This CDR3 has 15 residues. Germline lookup yields CDR1 MNHEY and CDR2 SMNVEV (reference sequence). Trimming shortened V by 3 bases and J by 3 bases, and 12 bases separated the two germline ends. CDR3 coding DNA: TGTGCCAGCAGTTTCGGGCTGGGGGGCTACAATGAGCAGTTCTTC. Amino acids: CASSFGLGGYNEQFF.

This clonotype has a single count. At one end, the junction sequence differs from germline, possibly due to a read error. V usage is TRBV30 and J usage is TRBJ1-1, with TRBD1 identical over 8 bases. There are 15 residues in the CDR3. The V gene's germline CDR1 is GTSNPN and CDR2 SVGIG (reference sequence). The CDR3 loop reads CVWNTGTGENTEAFF. The DNA for the CDR3 is TGTGTCTGGAACACCGGGACAGGCGAGAACACTGAAGCTTTCTTT.

This clonotype was counted ten times or more. CDR3 sequence reads: CSASTGEGSTEAFF. Written as DNA, the CDR3 is TGCAGTGCTAGTACAGGGGAGGGTAGTACTGAAGCTTTCTTT. J is TRBJ1-1 and V is TRBV20-1; 7 bases fit TRBD1. Germline V CDR1 and CDR2: DFQATT, SNEGSKA (reference sequence). Trimming cost V 3 bases and J 5 bases; bases outside gene matches: 9. The CDR3 extends over 14 amino acids.

This clonotype came up many times. This CDR3 reads CASSLRTGVETQYF. CDR3 nucleotides: TGCGCCAGCAGCTTAAGGACAGGGGTAGAGACCCAGTACTTC. V and J are TRBV5-1 and TRBJ2-5; 9 positions match TRBD1. Germline values: CDR1 SGHRS, CDR2 YFSETQ. CDR3 length equals 14 residues. The V gene end was trimmed by 2 bases and the J gene end by 4 bases; junction bases not matched to a gene: 3.

Many counts were recorded for this clonotype. The CDR3 loop reads CASSPHGGGARVEQFF. The CDR3, as DNA: TGTGCCAGCAGCCCCCATGGCGGGGGAGCTCGCGTTGAGCAGTTCTTC. The chain links TRBV7-9 to TRBJ2-1; 7 nucleotides match TRBD2. The V and J ends lost 5 bases and 9 bases, in that order; junction bases with no gene match: 16. The V gene's germline CDR1 is SEHNR and CDR2 FQNEAQ (reference sequence). The CDR3 runs to 16 residues.

This clonotype was observed at least ten times. V is TRBV7-8 and J is TRBJ2-7; no definite D call. Trimming pared 3 bases from V and 2 bases from J, leaving 8 bases between. The germline V gene has CDR1 SGHVS and CDR2 FQNEAQ. The CDR3 runs to 13 residues. The CDR3 sequence: CASSFSGPYEQYF. The CDR3 bases are TGTGCCAGCAGCTTTTCGGGCCCCTACGAGCAGTACTTC.

Many counts were recorded for this clonotype. This CDR3 reads CSARDRRQGRIEAFF. The DNA of the CDR3 is TGCAGTGCTAGGGACCGGAGACAGGGTCGAATTGAAGCTTTCTTT. The V call is TRBV20-1, the J call TRBJ1-1, with 7 bases matching TRBD1. The J segment lost 7 bases and the V segment lost 3 bases, leaving 14 bases of the junction unmatched. Germline CDR1 is DFQATT and CDR2 is SNEGSKA (reference sequence). There are 15 residues in the CDR3.

The V gene is TRBV29-1, the J gene TRBJ2-1; D unresolved. V was pared by 3 bases and J by 4 bases, with 13 bases between. CDR1 is SQVTM and CDR2 is ANQGSEA in the germline V gene. This CDR3 contains 14 residues. CDR3: CSVDSPRRYNEQFF. The CDR3 region has the DNA TGCAGCGTTGATTCTCCCCGACGGTACAATGAGCAGTTCTTC.

The chain has TRBV5-1 and TRBJ1-1, with D perhaps TRBD1 (6 bases). Trimming shortened V by 2 bases and J by 0 bases, and 14 bases separated the two germline ends. CDR1 is SGHRS, CDR2 YFSETQ, per germline. This CDR3 is built from 16 residues. The CDR3 coding sequence is TGCGCCAGCAGCTTTGGACAGCGCCCCATGAACACTGAAGCTTTCTTT. Encoded protein: CASSFGQRPMNTEAFF.

This rearrangement joins TRBV10-3 to TRBJ2-3, with D perhaps matching TRBD2 (5 bases). The CDR3 has 13 amino acids. Germline values: CDR1 ENHRY, CDR2 SYGVKD. Deletions cut 5 bases from V and 2 bases from J, with 8 bases between. This CDR3 reads CAISRDFTDTQYF. The CDR3, as DNA: TGTGCCATCAGTCGGGATTTCACAGATACGCAGTATTTT.

This clonotype was found many times. The chain combines TRBV20-1 with TRBJ2-7; 7 bases map to TRBD2. Germline values: CDR1 DFQATT, CDR2 SNEGSKA (reference sequence). The CDR3 runs 12 residues. V shed 6 bases and J 0 bases; nucleotides not matched to a gene: 2. This CDR3 reads CSAWGGSYEQYF. CDR3 nucleotides: TGCAGTGCCTGGGGGGGCTCCTACGAGCAGTACTTC.

This clonotype was seen repeatedly, ten times or more. J is TRBJ2-7 and V is TRBV6-2 or TRBV6-3; 9 bases are shared with TRBD1. Germline lookup yields CDR1 MNHEY and CDR2 SVGEGT. There are 15 residues in the CDR3. Unmatched junction bases numbered 12, after V lost 7 bases and J lost 5 bases. This CDR3 is CASNPPGQGIDEQYF. Here the CDR3 DNA reads TGTGCCAGCAACCCGCCTGGACAGGGGATCGACGAGCAGTACTTC.

This clonotype was counted many times. The chain recombines TRBV5-1 with TRBJ2-1; D is unresolved. Trimming took off 0 bases at V and 7 bases at J, with 8 bases between the two ends. The germline gives CDR1 SGHRS, CDR2 YFSETQ. The CDR3 length is 13 residues. In DNA, the CDR3 is TGCGCCAGCAGCTTGGATCCGGCAAATGAGCAGTTCTTC. Residues: CASSLDPANEQFF.